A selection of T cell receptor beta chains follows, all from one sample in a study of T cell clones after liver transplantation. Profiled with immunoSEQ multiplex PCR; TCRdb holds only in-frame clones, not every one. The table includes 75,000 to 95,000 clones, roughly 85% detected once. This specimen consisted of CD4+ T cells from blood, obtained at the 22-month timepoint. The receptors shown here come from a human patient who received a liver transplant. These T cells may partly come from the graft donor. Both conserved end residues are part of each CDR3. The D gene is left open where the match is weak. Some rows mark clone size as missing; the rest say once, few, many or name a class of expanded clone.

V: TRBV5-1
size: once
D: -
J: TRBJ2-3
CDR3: CASSVDTPADTQYF
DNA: TGCGCCAGCAGCGTGGACACACCCGCAGATACGCAGTATTTT

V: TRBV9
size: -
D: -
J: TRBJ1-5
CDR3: CASSVNHNQPQHF
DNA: TGTGCCAGCAGCGTAAACCACAATCAGCCCCAGCATTTT

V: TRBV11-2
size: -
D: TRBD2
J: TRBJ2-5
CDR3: CASSLGLAGEGTQYF
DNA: TGTGCCAGCAGCTTAGGCCTAGCGGGAGAGGGGACCCAGTACTTC

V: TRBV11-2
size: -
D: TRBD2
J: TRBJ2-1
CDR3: CASSQRTSGGALGFF
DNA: TGTGCCAGCAGCCAAAGGACTAGCGGGGGAGCACTGGGGTTCTTC

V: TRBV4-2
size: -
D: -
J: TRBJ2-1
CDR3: CASSQAMAGTGEQFF
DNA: TGTGCCAGCAGCCAAGCTATGGCAGGGACGGGCGAGCAGTTCTTC

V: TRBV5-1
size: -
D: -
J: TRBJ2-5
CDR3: CASSLRRKETQYF
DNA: TGCGCCAGCAGCTTGCGTCGGAAAGAGACCCAGTACTTC

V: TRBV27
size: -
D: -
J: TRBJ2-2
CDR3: CASSTSGQLTGGTGELFF
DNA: TGTGCCAGCAGTACCTCGGGACAGCTTACCGGAGGGACCGGGGAGCTGTTTTTT

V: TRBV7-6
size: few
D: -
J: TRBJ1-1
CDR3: CASSWGEDTEAFF
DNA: TGTGCCAGCAGCTGGGGGGAGGACACTGAAGCTTTCTTT

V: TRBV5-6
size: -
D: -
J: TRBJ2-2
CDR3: CASSQPTDYTGELFF
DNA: TGTGCCAGCAGCCAACCGACGGATTACACCGGGGAGCTGTTTTTT

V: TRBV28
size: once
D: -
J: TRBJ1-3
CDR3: CASSSGQTSGNTIYF
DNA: TGTGCCAGCAGTTCAGGACAGACCTCTGGAAACACCATATATTTT

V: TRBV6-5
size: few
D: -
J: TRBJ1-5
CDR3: CASSETAWQPQHF
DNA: TGTGCCAGCAGTGAAACGGCTTGGCAGCCCCAGCATTTT

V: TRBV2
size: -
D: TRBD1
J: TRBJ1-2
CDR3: CASNGDREKGYTF
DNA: TGTGCCAGCAATGGGGACAGGGAGAAGGGCTACACCTTC

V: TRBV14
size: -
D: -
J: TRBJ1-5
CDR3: CASTLLGRGRNQPQHF
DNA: TGTGCCAGCACCCTCCTTGGCAGGGGTCGCAATCAGCCCCAGCATTTT

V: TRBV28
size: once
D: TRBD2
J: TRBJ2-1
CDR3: CASSTRAGASNEQFF
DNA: TGTGCCAGCAGTACCCGAGCGGGAGCGAGCAATGAGCAGTTCTTC

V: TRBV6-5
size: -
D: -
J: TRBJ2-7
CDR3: CASSPTRFDEQYF
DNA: TGTGCCAGCAGCCCCACTCGTTTCGACGAGCAGTACTTC

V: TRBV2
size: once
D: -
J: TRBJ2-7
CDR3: CASSPTQGSYEQYF
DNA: TGTGCCAGCAGCCCCACACAGGGATCCTACGAGCAGTACTTC

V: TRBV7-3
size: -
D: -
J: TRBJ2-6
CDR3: CASRSRGATGANVLTF
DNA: TGTGCCAGCAGAAGTCGGGGCGCGACTGGGGCCAACGTCCTGACTTTC

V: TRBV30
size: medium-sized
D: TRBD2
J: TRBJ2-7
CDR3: CAWIPGGSSYEQYF
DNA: TGTGCCTGGATACCGGGCGGGAGTTCCTACGAGCAGTACTTC

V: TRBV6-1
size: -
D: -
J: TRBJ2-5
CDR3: CASSEGVTGQETQYF
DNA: TGTGCCAGCAGTGAAGGGGTCACAGGCCAAGAGACCCAGTACTTC

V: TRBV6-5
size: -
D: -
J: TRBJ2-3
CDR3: CASSYGSRGADTQYF
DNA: TGTGCCAGCAGTTACGGGAGCAGGGGCGCAGATACGCAGTATTTT

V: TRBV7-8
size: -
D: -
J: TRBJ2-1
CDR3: CASSLVQQDNEQFF
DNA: TGTGCCAGCAGCTTGGTTCAACAGGACAATGAGCAGTTCTTC

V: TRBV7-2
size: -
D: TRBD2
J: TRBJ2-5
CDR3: CASSLTGRRGAETQYF
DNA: TGTGCCAGCAGCTTAACGGGGAGGCGGGGGGCAGAGACCCAGTACTTC

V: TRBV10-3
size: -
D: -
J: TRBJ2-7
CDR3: CAISESGYEQYF
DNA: TGTGCCATCAGTGAGTCCGGCTACGAGCAGTACTTC

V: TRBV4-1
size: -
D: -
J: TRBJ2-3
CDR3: CASSQVGTDTQYF
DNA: TGCGCCAGCAGCCAAGTTGGCACAGATACGCAGTATTTT

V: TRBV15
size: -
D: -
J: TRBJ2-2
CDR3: CATRVAGELFF
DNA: TGTGCCACCAGGGTGGCCGGGGAGCTGTTTTTT

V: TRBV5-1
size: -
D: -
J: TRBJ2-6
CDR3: CASSLDAGFSGANVLTF
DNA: TGCGCCAGCAGCTTGGACGCGGGGTTCTCTGGGGCCAACGTCCTGACTTTC

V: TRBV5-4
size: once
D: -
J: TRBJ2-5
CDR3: CASSFTTNPEETQYF
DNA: TGTGCCAGCAGCTTCACGACTAACCCTGAAGAGACCCAGTACTTC

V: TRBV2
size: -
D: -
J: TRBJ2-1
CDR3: CASSEYNEQFF
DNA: TGTGCCAGCAGTGAATACAATGAGCAGTTCTTC

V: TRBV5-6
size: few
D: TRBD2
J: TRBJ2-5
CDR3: CASSLVTSGFQETQYF
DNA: TGTGCCAGCAGCTTGGTGACTAGCGGGTTCCAAGAGACCCAGTACTTC

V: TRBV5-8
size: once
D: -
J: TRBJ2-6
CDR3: CASSLAVFSGANVLTF
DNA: TGTGCCAGCAGCTTGGCCGTCTTCTCTGGGGCCAACGTCCTGACTTTC

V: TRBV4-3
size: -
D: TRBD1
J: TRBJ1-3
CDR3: CASSQDLLGQGVWDTIYF
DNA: TGCGCCAGCAGCCAGGACTTACTAGGACAGGGCGTCTGGGACACCATATATTTT

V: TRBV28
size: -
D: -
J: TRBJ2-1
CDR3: CASSLPSNPSYEQFF
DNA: TGTGCCAGCAGCCTCCCCAGCAACCCCTCCTATGAGCAGTTCTTC

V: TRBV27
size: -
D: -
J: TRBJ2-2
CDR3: CASSLFSRQALTGELFF
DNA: TGTGCCAGCAGTTTATTTAGTCGACAGGCCCTCACCGGGGAGCTGTTTTTT

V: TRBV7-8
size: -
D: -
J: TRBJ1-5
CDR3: CASSLEGRGVNQPQHF
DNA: TGTGCCAGCAGCTTAGAGGGCAGAGGGGTCAATCAGCCCCAGCATTTT

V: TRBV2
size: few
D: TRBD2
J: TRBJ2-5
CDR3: CASQRGTQYF
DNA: TGTGCCAGCCAGCGGGGGACCCAGTACTTC

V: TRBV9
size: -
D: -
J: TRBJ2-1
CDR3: CASSGGVGYNEQFF
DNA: TGTGCCAGCAGCGGGGGGGTAGGATACAATGAGCAGTTCTTC

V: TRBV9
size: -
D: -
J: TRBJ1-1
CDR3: CASSSGQSIMNTEAFF
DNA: TGTGCCAGCAGCTCCGGACAGTCGATTATGAACACTGAAGCTTTCTTT

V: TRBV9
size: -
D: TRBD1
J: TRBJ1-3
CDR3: CASSEGQGYAGNTIYF
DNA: TGTGCCAGCAGCGAGGGACAGGGATATGCTGGAAACACCATATATTTT

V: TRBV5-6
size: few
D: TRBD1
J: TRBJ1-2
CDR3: CASSYGQGAYGYTF
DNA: TGTGCCAGCAGCTACGGACAGGGAGCCTATGGCTACACCTTC

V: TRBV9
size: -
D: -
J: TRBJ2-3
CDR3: CASSVVDRSTDTQYF
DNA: TGTGCCAGCAGCGTAGTGGACCGCAGCACAGATACGCAGTATTTT

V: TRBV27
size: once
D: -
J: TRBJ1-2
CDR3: CASRQTRDGLYGYTF
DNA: TGTGCCAGCAGACAAACCCGGGACGGACTCTATGGCTACACCTTC

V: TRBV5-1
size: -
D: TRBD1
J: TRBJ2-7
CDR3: CASSRTGDSYEQYF
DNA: TGCGCCAGCAGCCGGACAGGGGATTCCTACGAGCAGTACTTC

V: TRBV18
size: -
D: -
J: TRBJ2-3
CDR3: CASSLGADTQYF
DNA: TGTGCCAGCTCCCTGGGCGCAGATACGCAGTATTTT

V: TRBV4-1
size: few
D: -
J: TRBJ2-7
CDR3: CASSQGYRDPYEQYF
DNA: TGCGCCAGCAGCCAAGGATACAGGGACCCTTACGAGCAGTACTTC

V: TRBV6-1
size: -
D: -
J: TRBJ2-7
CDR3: CASNPGGPYEQYF
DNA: TGTGCCAGCAATCCAGGAGGTCCCTACGAGCAGTACTTC

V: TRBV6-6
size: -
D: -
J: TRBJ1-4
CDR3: CASSYEGGATNEKLFF
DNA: TGTGCCAGCAGTTACGAGGGGGGAGCAACTAATGAAAAACTGTTTTTT

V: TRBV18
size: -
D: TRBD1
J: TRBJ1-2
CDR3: CASSRDRGPGNGYTF
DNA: TGTGCCAGCTCACGTGACAGGGGTCCTGGGAATGGCTACACCTTC

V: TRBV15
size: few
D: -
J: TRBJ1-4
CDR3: CATSRQGGINEKLFF
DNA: TGTGCCACCAGCCGCCAGGGCGGTATTAATGAAAAACTGTTTTTT

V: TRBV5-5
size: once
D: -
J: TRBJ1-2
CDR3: CASSLGEDYGYTF
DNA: TGTGCCAGCAGCCTAGGGGAAGACTATGGCTACACCTTC

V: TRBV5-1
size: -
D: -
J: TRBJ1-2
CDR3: CASSLDTANYGYTF
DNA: TGCGCCAGCAGCTTGGATACAGCTAACTATGGCTACACCTTC

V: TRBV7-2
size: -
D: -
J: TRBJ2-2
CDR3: CASRHDRYTGELFF
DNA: TGTGCCAGCAGGCATGACCGGTATACCGGGGAGCTGTTTTTT

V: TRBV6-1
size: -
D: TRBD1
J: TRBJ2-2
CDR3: CASSERQGRELFF
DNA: TGTGCCAGCAGTGAAAGACAGGGTAGGGAGCTGTTTTTT

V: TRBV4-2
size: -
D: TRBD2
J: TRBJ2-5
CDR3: CASSREGLRETQYF
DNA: TGTGCCAGCTCACGGGAGGGCCTAAGAGAGACCCAGTACTTC

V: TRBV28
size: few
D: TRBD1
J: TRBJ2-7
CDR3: CASSAPPGQGNEQYF
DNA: TGTGCCAGCAGTGCACCGCCGGGACAGGGGAACGAGCAGTACTTC

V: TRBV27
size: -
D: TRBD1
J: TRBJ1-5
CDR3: CASSPYLGTAPNQPQHF
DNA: TGTGCCAGCAGTCCATATCTTGGGACAGCCCCTAATCAGCCCCAGCATTTT

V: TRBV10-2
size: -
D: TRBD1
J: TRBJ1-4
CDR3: CASSGTGPRNEKLFF
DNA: TGCGCCAGCAGTGGGACAGGGCCCCGTAATGAAAAACTGTTTTTT

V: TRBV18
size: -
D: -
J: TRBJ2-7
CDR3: CASSSLGLTTGEQYF
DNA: TGTGCCAGCTCATCTCTAGGACTCACAACGGGGGAGCAGTACTTC